Following are 8 T cell receptor beta chains from one sample sequenced in a study of blood T cell repertoires in COVID-19 (dated by TCRdb to 2020 to 2022). Library preparation employed the immunoSEQ multiplex PCR assay. TCRdb stores this immuneACCESS table with in-frame sequences only. Part of the clones is absent; in the studies checked, under half of the shortfall reflects unresolved V genes, and no reason is known for the rest. The sample table contains about 87,000 clones; only one count was recorded for 60% to 80% of them. The ten biggest clones cover 4% to 5.5% of the sample. Sequencing was performed on peripheral blood. These receptors came from a woman in her 50s with acute or convalescent COVID-19.

The V gene is TRBV19, the J gene TRBJ1-5; a weak D match, TRBD1 (6 bases). Germline values: CDR1 LNHDA, CDR2 SQIVND (reference sequence). The CDR3 is 17 residues long. V dropped 9 bases and J dropped 3 bases, with 24 bases sitting between them. CDR3 DNA: TGTGCCAGCCTATCCCCCCGGCAGGGGCTTGCCAATCAGCCCCAGCATTTT. It is translated as CASLSPRQGLANQPQHF.

The rearrangement links TRBV30 to TRBJ2-7; TRBD2 matches at 8 bases. CDR3 length equals 13 residues. Per the germline V gene, CDR1 is GTSNPN and CDR2 is SVGIG (reference sequence). V dropped 7 bases and J dropped 3; count of bases not matched to a gene: 8. CDR3 sequence reads: CASERLAGYEQYF. CDR3 nucleotide sequence: TGTGCCTCCGAGAGGCTAGCGGGCTACGAGCAGTACTTC.

This chain connects TRBV19 to TRBJ1-2; weak D call: TRBD1 (6 bases). The CDR3 runs 13 residues. Germline V CDR1 and CDR2: LNHDA, SQIVND (reference sequence). The ends were cut back, 1 base at V and 3 bases at J, with 6 bases in the middle. The CDR3 DNA follows: TGTGCCAGTAGTATAGGACAGGACTATGGCTACACCTTC. Its protein is CASSIGQDYGYTF.

The chain carries TRBV2 and TRBJ2-6; a weak D match, TRBD2 (5 bases). CDR1 and CDR2 (germline): SNHLY, FYNNEI. CDR3 length: 15 amino acids. V was clipped by 4 bases and J by 4 bases, with 11 bases between them. CDR3 residues: CASSGLTGGANVLTF. CDR3 DNA: TGTGCCAGCAGTGGATTGACGGGGGGGGCCAACGTCCTGACTTTC.

V is TRBV5-1 and J is TRBJ2-3; 7 bases agree with TRBD2. V dropped 0 bases and J dropped 6; count of bases not matched to a gene: 4. The CDR3 extends over 14 amino acids. In germline, CDR1 is SGHRS, CDR2 YFSETQ. This chain's CDR3 is CASSLGLASDTQYF. The DNA for the CDR3 is TGCGCCAGCAGCTTGGGACTAGCCTCCGATACGCAGTATTTT.

The count of this clone is one. The gene calls are TRBV6-5 and TRBJ2-3, with 8 positions matching TRBD2. The V gene end was trimmed by 7 bases and the J gene end by 0 bases; junction bases not matched to a gene: 6. CDR1 and CDR2 (germline): MNHEY, SVGAGI. The CDR3 contains 15 residues. The chain's CDR3 is CASKIAGTSTDTQYF. The CDR3 nucleotides are TGTGCCAGCAAAATAGCGGGGACTAGCACAGATACGCAGTATTTT.

A note on this clone: The same CDR3 arises from other DNA sequences in this sample as well. The chain couples TRBV6-2 or TRBV6-3 to TRBJ1-2; the D gene is possibly TRBD1 (5 bases). Germline lookup yields CDR1 MNHEY and CDR2 SVGEGT. The V and J ends lost 0 bases and 7 bases respectively, with 9 bases between them. CDR3 length equals 13 residues. CDR3 bases: TGTGCCAGCAGTTACTCGTCAAGGGGTGGCTACACCTTC. The encoded protein is CASSYSSRGGYTF.

This chain links TRBV6-2 or TRBV6-3 with TRBJ1-2; D is perhaps TRBD1 (6 bases). The germline gives CDR1 MNHEY, CDR2 SVGEGT. The CDR3 sequence is 12 residues long. Trimming removed 6 bases from V and 11 bases from J, with 16 bases in between. The CDR3 nucleotides read TGTGCCAGCAGCTGGGGACAATCTGGTTACACCTTC. Protein product: CASSWGQSGYTF.